Presented here are 26 T cell receptor beta chains from one specimen sequenced in a study of identical twins. Each CDR3 protein is one row after TCRdb ran MiXCR on the 5' RACE reads. The data contain about 530,000 distinct CDR3 sequences, around 20% of them singletons. These data were also reused for a study on yellow fever vaccine responses in identical twins.

Material: CD4+ T cells sorted from blood. All receptors derive from a young woman in good health.

This clonotype was seen a handful of times. CDR3 residues: CASSRLAERGNEQFF. DNA of the CDR3: TGTGCCAGCAGCCGCCTAGCGGAGAGGGGCAATGAGCAGTTCTTC. The rearrangement uses TRBV6-1 and TRBJ2-1, with 7 positions matching TRBD2. V lost 6 bases to trimming and J lost 6 bases; unmatched junction nucleotides: 11. CDR1 is MNHNS and CDR2 is SASEGT in the germline V gene. The CDR3 has 15 residues.

In this sample, this clonotype turned up a few times. The chain couples TRBV9 to TRBJ2-7; 12 positions agree with TRBD2. The length of the CDR3 is 17 residues. Germline V gene data show CDR1 as SGDLS and CDR2 as YYNGEE. V was pared by 4 bases and J by 6 bases, with 14 bases of the junction left unmatched. Written as DNA, the CDR3 is TGTGCCAGCAGCCCAGCGTTTCTAGCGGGAGGGCCGGGCGAGCAGTACTTC. Its translation: CASSPAFLAGGPGEQYF. Full variable domain (remainder filled in from reference TRBV9 and TRBJ2-7): DSGVTQTPKHLITATGQRVTLRCSPRSGDLSVYWYQQSLDQGLQFLIQYYNGEERAKGNILERFSAQQFPDLHSELNLSSLELGDSALYFCASSPAFLAGGPGEQYFGPGTRLTVT.

This clonotype came up a few times. V gene TRBV20-1 combines with J gene TRBJ2-7; D is possibly TRBD2 (5 bases). Germline values: CDR1 DFQATT, CDR2 SNEGSKA (reference sequence). The ends were cut back, 6 bases at V and 4 bases at J, with 19 bases in the middle. This CDR3 has 14 residues. The CDR3 is CSARMGVVPYEQYF. In DNA, the CDR3 is TGCAGTGCCAGAATGGGAGTAGTCCCTTACGAGCAGTACTTC.

The rearrangement uses TRBV18 and TRBJ2-5; D is uncertain. In germline, CDR1 is KGHSH, CDR2 LQKENI. V gave up 1 base and J gave up 5 bases, with 8 bases separating them. This CDR3 is 13 amino acids long. In DNA, the CDR3 is TGTGCCAGCTCACCACTAGTTTCGGAGACCCAGTACTTC. Protein product: CASSPLVSETQYF.

The V call is TRBV27, the J call TRBJ1-5; D is undetermined. CDR1 MNHEY and CDR2 SMNVEV come from the germline V gene (reference sequence). This CDR3 is built from 13 residues. Trimming shortened V by 3 bases and J by 5 bases, and 8 bases separated the two germline ends. The CDR3 DNA sequence: TGTGCCAGCAGTTTTATTTCGCATCAGCCCCAGCATTTT. Its protein product is CASSFISHQPQHF.

On this clonotype: Mismatch with germline at one junction end may stem from a read error. The DNA of the CDR3 is TGTGCCAGCAGTCCAGGGACAGCCCCGTATTTT. Protein sequence: CASSPGTAPYF. The chain is built from TRBV12-3 or TRBV12-4 and TRBJ1-4; 7 positions match TRBD1. The CDR3 spans 11 residues.

V is TRBV5-5 and J is TRBJ1-1, with D perhaps matching TRBD1 (6 bases). V lost 3 bases to trimming and J lost 0 bases, with 9 bases between them. The CDR3 consists of 14 residues. The germline gives CDR1 SGHKS, CDR2 YYEKEE (reference sequence). CDR3 in DNA: TGTGCCAGCAGCTCCGGGACATTGAACACTGAAGCTTTCTTT. Translated, it gives CASSSGTLNTEAFF. The whole variable domain, remainder taken from reference TRBV5-5 and TRBJ1-1, is DAGVTQSPTHLIKTRGQQVTLRCSPISGHKSVSWYQQVLGQGPQFIFQYYEKEERGRGNFPDRFSARQFPNYSSELNVNALLLGDSALYLCASSSGTLNTEAFFGQGTRLTVV.

The genes are TRBV10-2 and TRBJ1-1; D is ambiguous. The CDR3 has 12 residues. Germline V CDR1 and CDR2: WSHSY, SAAADI. Trimming took 6 bases from V and 3 from J, leaving 8 bases between them. In DNA form, the CDR3 reads TGCGCCAGCAGGAAGGAGCACACTGAAGCTTTCTTT. It yields the protein CASRKEHTEAFF.

This sequence joins TRBV2 and TRBJ2-7, with TRBD2 matching 10 bases. The CDR3 is 15 residues long. The V gene's germline CDR1 is SNHLY and CDR2 FYNNEI. J lost 1 base, V lost 4 bases, and 4 bases had no gene match. CDR3 sequence (DNA): TGTGCCAGCAGTGGGACTAGCGGTAGTTCCTACGAGCAGTACTTC. Its translation: CASSGTSGSSYEQYF. The entire variable domain, with the rest obtained from reference TRBV2 and TRBJ2-7, is as follows: EPEVTQTPSHQVTQMGQEVILRCVPISNHLYFYWYRQILGQKVEFLVSFYNNEISEKSEIFDDQFSVERPDGSNFTLKIRSTKLEDSAMYFCASSGTSGSSYEQYFGPGTRLTVT.

This clonotype was counted between two and nine times. The gene calls are TRBV7-9 and TRBJ2-7, with 8 bases matching TRBD2. V dropped 5 bases and J dropped 0; count of bases not matched to a gene: 12. CDR3 length: 17 residues. Germline assignment: CDR1 SEHNR and CDR2 FQNEAQ (reference sequence). The CDR3 region has the DNA TGTGCCAGCAGCGTAGGGGGAGCGGGAGCCCTCTCCTACGAGCAGTACTTC. This encodes CASSVGGAGALSYEQYF.

The chain couples TRBV12-3 or TRBV12-4 to TRBJ1-4; 7 positions agree with TRBD1. CDR3 size: 13 residues. J was trimmed by 7 bases and V by 5 bases; bases with no gene match: 4. The CDR3 DNA reads as TGTGCCAGCAGTCGGGACAGACGTGAAAAACTGTTTTTT. This encodes CASSRDRREKLFF.

This clonotype has more than one count but fewer than ten. V usage is TRBV6-4 and J usage is TRBJ1-1, with D tentatively TRBD1 (5 bases). Germline V gene sequence: CDR1 MRHNA, CDR2 SNTAGT. The CDR3 has 14 amino acids. Trimming pared 0 bases from V and 8 bases from J, leaving 13 bases between. The CDR3 spells CASSDSNRFSEAFF. The CDR3 region has the DNA TGTGCCAGCAGTGACTCAAACAGGTTCTCCGAAGCTTTCTTT.

This clonotype came up many times. V usage is TRBV7-8 and J usage is TRBJ1-5, with D maybe TRBD1 (5 bases). Trimming removed 1 base at V and 7 bases at J, with 8 bases between. CDR1 SGHVS and CDR2 FQNEAQ come from the germline V gene. The CDR3 covers 13 residues. The CDR3 reads CASSLGWDQPQHF. DNA of the CDR3: TGTGCCAGCAGCTTAGGGTGGGACCAGCCCCAGCATTTT.

The V and J genes are TRBV5-1 and TRBJ2-3; TRBD1 aligns across 7 bases. This CDR3 region has 14 residues. V shed 8 bases, J shed 6 bases, and the junction held 12 bases outside the gene matches. In germline, CDR1 is SGHRS, CDR2 YFSETQ. CDR3 DNA sequence: TGCGCCAGTAGGCCGAGGGGGCTGGGGGATACGCAGTATTTT. Encoded protein: CASRPRGLGDTQYF.

This clonotype was detected only a few times. The chain carries TRBV20-1 and TRBJ2-3, with D perhaps TRBD1 (6 bases). CDR3 length: 14 amino acids. CDR1 and CDR2 (germline): DFQATT, SNEGSKA (reference sequence). The V end lost 7 bases, the J end lost 3 bases, and 17 bases lay between the germline ends. For the CDR3, the DNA is TGCAGTGGTACCAGGGGATTCGGGACAGATACGCAGTATTTT. As protein: CSGTRGFGTDTQYF.

The chain uses TRBV5-1 and TRBJ2-7, with 10 bases lining up with TRBD2. J was trimmed by 6 bases and V by 2 bases; bases with no gene match: 5. Germline CDR1 and CDR2: SGHRS and YFSETQ. The CDR3 sequence is 14 residues long. CDR3 sequence reads: CASSFLAGETEQYF. The CDR3 coding sequence is TGCGCCAGCAGCTTTCTAGCGGGAGAGACCGAGCAGTACTTC.

The chain carries TRBV5-1 and TRBJ2-2; 11 nucleotides agree with TRBD2. The germline V gene has CDR1 SGHRS and CDR2 YFSETQ. V trimming: 4 bases; J trimming: 3 bases; junction bases outside the gene matches: 5. The CDR3 is made up of 16 amino acids. CDR3 sequence reads: CASSLRTSGYTGELFF. In nucleotides, the CDR3 is TGCGCCAGCAGCCTCCGGACTAGCGGGTACACCGGGGAGCTGTTTTTT.

The sample holds a few counts of this clonotype. V usage is TRBV10-3 and J usage is TRBJ2-4; D is possibly TRBD1 (5 bases). This CDR3 spans 14 amino acids. V lost 10 bases to trimming and J lost 2 bases, with 15 bases between them. The germline V gene encodes CDR1 ENHRY and CDR2 SYGVKD. The CDR3 region is CATTHDSTKNIQYF. As DNA, the CDR3 is TGTGCCACGACCCACGACAGCACCAAAAACATTCAGTACTTC.

The V and J genes are TRBV28 and TRBJ2-1; 8 nucleotides align to TRBD1. Germline V gene lookup returns CDR1 MDHEN and CDR2 SYDVKM. The ends lost 5 bases at V and 9 bases at J; junction bases unmatched: 18. The CDR3 runs 17 residues. The CDR3 loop reads CASSLDPGGTGRVEQFF. In DNA, the CDR3 is TGTGCCAGCAGTCTAGATCCAGGGGGCACTGGTCGGGTTGAGCAGTTCTTC.

CDR3 protein: CASSSGQALNTEAFF. DNA for the CDR3: TGTGCCAGCAGCTCGGGACAGGCCCTGAACACTGAAGCTTTCTTT. The chain uses TRBV3-1 and TRBJ1-1; TRBD1 agrees at 8 bases. The CDR3 totals 15 residues. V was clipped by 5 bases and J by 0 bases; unmatched bases: 5. CDR1 LGHDT and CDR2 YNNKEL come from the germline V gene (reference sequence). The full variable domain, in which reference TRBV3-1 and TRBJ1-1 provide the parts outside the CDR3, is DTAVSQTPKYLVTQMGNDKSIKCEQNLGHDTMYWYKQDSKKFLKIMFSYNNKELIINETVPNRFSPKSPDKAHLNLHINSLELGDSAVYFCASSSGQALNTEAFFGQGTRLTVV.

There are a few counts of this clonotype. Mismatch with germline at one junction end may stem from a read error. This chain joins TRBV7-2 and TRBJ1-2; D may be TRBD1 (5 bases). This CDR3 region has 15 residues. Germline V gene lookup returns CDR1 SGHTA and CDR2 FQGNSA. The CDR3, as DNA: TGTTCCAGCAGCCTAAGTCCGGACAAAATGGGAGGCTACACCTTC. Its protein is CSSSLSPDKMGGYTF.

The chain carries TRBV7-9 and TRBJ2-7, with 8 positions matching TRBD2. The J segment lost 3 bases and the V segment lost 3 bases, leaving 4 bases of the junction unmatched. The CDR3 is made up of 14 amino acids. Germline lookup yields CDR1 SEHNR and CDR2 FQNEAQ (reference sequence). CDR3 bases: TGTGCCAGCAGCTTTGCGGGAGGAGTCTACGAGCAGTACTTC. As protein: CASSFAGGVYEQYF.

This rearrangement joins TRBV5-5 to TRBJ2-5, with D unclear. V lost 0 bases and J lost 3, with 9 bases in between. CDR1 and CDR2 (germline): SGHKS, YYEKEE (reference sequence). The CDR3 extends over 14 amino acids. The CDR3 nucleotides are TGTGCCAGCAGCTTGGGGCCCGAAAAAGAGACCCAGTACTTC. Its protein product is CASSLGPEKETQYF.

The rearrangement links TRBV5-1 to TRBJ2-7; 14 bases agree with TRBD2. This CDR3 region has 16 residues. V gave up 4 bases and J gave up 1 base; unmatched junction bases: 4. Germline CDR1 is SGHRS and CDR2 is YFSETQ. CDR3 sequence reads: CASSHGLAGGSYEQYF. CDR3 in DNA: TGCGCCAGCAGCCACGGACTAGCGGGAGGTTCCTACGAGCAGTACTTC.

There are a few counts of this clonotype. The J gene is TRBJ2-1, the V gene TRBV12-3 or TRBV12-4, with TRBD2 matching over 10 bases. The CDR3 loop spans 15 amino acids. V shed 5 bases, J shed 3 bases, and the junction held 4 bases outside the gene matches. The CDR3 DNA reads as TGTGCCAGCAGTAAACTAGCGGGGCACTACAATGAGCAGTTCTTC. This translates into CASSKLAGHYNEQFF.

V usage is TRBV14 and J usage is TRBJ1-6, with D perhaps TRBD1 (5 bases). Germline V gene lookup returns CDR1 SGHDN and CDR2 FVKESK. The V end was cut by 1 base, the J end by 4 bases, with 11 bases between. This CDR3 contains 16 residues. The CDR3 sequence: CASSQGQILYNSPLHF. The CDR3, as DNA: TGTGCCAGCAGCCAAGGACAGATTTTATATAATTCACCCCTCCACTTT.